This TCR beta chain derives from a study of blood T cell repertoires in COVID-19. Note on this clone: One end of the junction varies from germline; a read error may be responsible.

Clones were read by immunoSEQ multiplex PCR, and TCRdb kept only the in-frame ones, dropping some. The repertoire holds 200,000 to 250,000 clones, with roughly four fifths as singletons. The germline V gene encodes CDR1 SGHTA and CDR2 FQGNSA. This CDR3 contains 14 residues. Specimen: peripheral blood. The chain joins TRBV7-2 to TRBJ2-1, with D possibly being TRBD2 (5 bases). This TCR derives from a woman aged 50 to 65 with acute or convalescent COVID-19. This CDR3 is CASSFPGVYTEQFF. CDR3 nucleotide sequence: TGTGCCAGCAGCTTCCCCGGGGTCTACACTGAGCAGTTCTTC. Variable domain in full (rest from reference TRBV7-2 and TRBJ2-1): GAGVSQSPSNKVTEKGKDVELRCDPISGHTALYWYRQSLGQGLEFLIYFQGNSAPDKSGLPSDRFSAERTGGSVSTLTIQRTQQEDSAVYLCASSFPGVYTEQFFGPGTRLTVL.